The 9 T cell receptor beta chains below all came from one sample that was sequenced in a study of blood T cells in healthy people across ages. Sample-barcoded 5' priming and a J-beta primer mix drove a second PCR of 7 to 11 cycles. TCRdb re-derived calls from the 5' RACE reads in MiXCR, one entry per CDR3 protein. Found here are hundreds of thousands of distinct CDR3 sequences, around a fifth of them singletons; the top ten hold 3% to 4%. Sequencing used blood. The receptors stem from a man in his 70s in good health.

This clonotype was counted a few times. V usage is TRBV7-2 and J usage is TRBJ2-5; 11 bases line up with TRBD2. The last part of the DNA fits TRBJ2-1 better; the J call may be wrong. The CDR3 consists of 15 residues. Germline CDR1 reads SGHTA; CDR2 reads FQGNSA. Here the CDR3 reads CASRLTSGSNNEQFF. The CDR3 bases are TGTGCCAGCAGGCTTACTAGCGGGAGTAACAATGAGCAGTTCTTC.

This clonotype was recorded at least ten times. This chain joins TRBV7-3 and TRBJ2-5, with D hard to call. CDR1 SGHTA and CDR2 FQGTGA come from the germline V gene. This CDR3 is built from 14 residues. V lost 5 bases and J lost 4, with 14 bases in between. The DNA for the CDR3 is TGTGCCAGCAGCCAAGGACCCATATCAGAGACCCAGTACTTC. It yields the protein CASSQGPISETQYF. The whole variable domain, remainder taken from reference TRBV7-3 and TRBJ2-5, is GAGVSQTPSNKVTEKGKYVELRCDPISGHTALYWYRQSLGQGPEFLIYFQGTGAADDSGLPNDRFFAVRPEGSVSTLKIQRTERGDSAVYLCASSQGPISETQYFGPGTRLLVL.

The CDR3 DNA sequence: TGTGCCAGCAGCTTAGATGGGGCTAGCGGGAGATACAATGAGCAGTTCTTC. It yields the protein CASSLDGASGRYNEQFF. V usage is TRBV11-3 and J usage is TRBJ2-1; 10 nucleotides align to TRBD2. The CDR3 totals 17 residues. CDR1 and CDR2 from the germline V gene are SGHNT and YENEEA. The trim removed 0 bases at V and 4 bases at J, leaving 6 bases unmatched.

This clonotype was counted only a few times. The rearrangement joins TRBV20-1 to TRBJ2-1; TRBD2 agrees at 8 bases. V lost 1 base to trimming and J lost 4 bases; unmatched junction nucleotides: 6. CDR3 length: 15 residues. From germline, CDR1 is DFQATT and CDR2 SNEGSKA (reference sequence). For the CDR3, the DNA is TGCAGTGCTAGAGTTAGCGGGGAACCATACAATGAGCAGTTCTTC. Its translation: CSARVSGEPYNEQFF.

The chain employs TRBV7-2 and TRBJ2-1; TRBD1 aligns across 8 bases. The last part of the DNA fits TRBJ2-5 better; the J call may be wrong. In germline, CDR1 is SGHTA, CDR2 FQGNSA. This CDR3 region has 16 residues. The CDR3 loop reads CASSVFRDRKGETQYF. The CDR3 DNA sequence: TGTGCCAGTAGCGTATTCCGGGACAGGAAAGGCGAGACCCAGTACTTC.

The gene calls are TRBV3-1 and TRBJ1-5; 7 bases map to TRBD1. Germline V gene data show CDR1 as LGHDT and CDR2 as YNNKEL (reference sequence). This CDR3 spans 13 amino acids. The V and J ends lost 5 bases and 7 bases, in that order; junction bases with no gene match: 5. DNA of the CDR3: TGTGCCAGCAGCATCGGCAGGGGGCAGCCCCAGCATTTT. Its translation is CASSIGRGQPQHF.

J is TRBJ2-3 and V is TRBV25-1; D possibly matches TRBD1 or TRBD2 (5 bases each). This CDR3 is 11 amino acids long. Per germline, CDR1 MGHDK and CDR2 SYGVNS. Between the trimmed V and J ends, which lost 4 bases and 7 bases, there was a span of 6 bases. CDR3 nucleotides: TGTGCCAGCAGTGGGGGGAATACGCAGTATTTT. It translates to CASSGGNTQYF.

In this sample, this clonotype turned up a few times. V usage is TRBV5-1 and J usage is TRBJ1-3, with 7 bases lining up with TRBD1. Germline CDR1 and CDR2: SGHRS and YFSETQ. The length of the CDR3 is 14 residues. V lost 4 bases, J lost 4 bases, and 5 bases stayed unmatched. The CDR3 loop is CASSPGTEGNTIYF. CDR3 coding DNA: TGCGCCAGCAGCCCCGGGACAGAGGGAAACACCATATATTTT.

This clonotype was observed many times. This sequence joins TRBV18 and TRBJ1-4; D is undetermined. The germline V and J ends were trimmed by 6 bases and 5 bases, with 16 bases remaining between them. The germline V gene encodes CDR1 KGHSH and CDR2 LQKENI. This CDR3 contains 15 residues. CDR3: CASSPRTAKNEKLFF. The CDR3, as DNA: TGTGCCAGCTCTCCCCGGACGGCAAAGAATGAAAAACTGTTTTTT.